The subject of this entry is one T cell receptor (beta chain). Which antigen it targets is not known. No per-base quality is available; no much larger clone lies one base away. What this sample's treatment or condition label stands for: roughly ten-day PBMC culture with coronavirus spike peptide pools or control peptides (ViraFEST assay). The study used the ViraFEST assay, which expanded antigen-specific T cells with peptide pools and then identified expanded clonotypes by TCR sequencing. The convalescent patients' positive SARS-CoV-2 PCR tests fell between March and December 2020, which was before the Alpha, Beta and Delta variants emerged in the United States. Each well held 2.2 million or so PBMCs cultured with roughly 10 ug/ml peptide pools in IMDM containing roughly 5% human AB serum and approximately 10 IU/ml IL-2. On days 3 and 7, half of the culture medium was replaced with fresh IL-2-containing medium. After around 11 days of culture, CD4+ T cells were isolated by negative selection using the EasySep CD4+ T cell isolation kit. Ficoll-Paque Plus gradient centrifugation was used to isolate PBMCs from whole blood, and the isolated PBMCs were then either used fresh or cryopreserved at -140C. Triplicate wells were generally used for each culture condition.

Library generation was performed with PCR. At the Johns Hopkins FTIC core, DNA from the cultured CD4+ T cells underwent TCR sequencing with the Oncomine TCR Beta short-read assay. The QIAamp micro DNA kit was used to extract genomic DNA from the cultured CD4+ T cells. Oncomine TCR Beta libraries from cultured CD4+ T cells were pooled using unique dual indexes and sequenced on an Illumina iSeq 100. On the study's bioinformatics: Non-productive sequences were filtered out, and CDR3s that did not start with C, did not end with F or W, or were shorter than 7 amino acids were discarded. The MANAFEST web application identified antigen-specific clonotypes by comparing peptide-stimulated wells against reference wells and other culture wells. An FDR below 0.05, an odds ratio above 5, and a productive frequency above 0.1% in at least two of three replicate wells were required for clones to be considered positive. A clonotype was classed as cross-reactive if the clonotype showed significant expansion both in SARS-CoV-2 spike wells and in at least one common cold coronavirus spike condition. Similarity between CDR3 sequences was evaluated in R version 3.6.1 using Levenshtein distances (stringdist) and unrooted phylogenetic trees (ape). TCRdb took the public reads, trimmed them with fastp at Q25, ran MiXCR for clone calling and kept in-frame beta chains. CDR3 protein sequences are deduplicated, and each keeps its most common genes and DNA. The V and J calls reflect TCRdb's pipeline rather than the authors' work. The table for this sample lists about 20,000 distinct CDR3 sequences; around 58% of them were counted only once. The ten biggest clones cover approximately 10% of the sample.

This record belongs to a study of vaccination and CD4 T cells after COVID-19 (dated by TCRdb to the early 2020s). In the study overall: Convalescent patients had a positive SARS-CoV-2 result on nasal swab PCR, and of these patients, several had mild disease and one had severe disease. Control cultures received a CEFX viral epitope pool as the positive control, an HIV-1 Nef peptide pool as the negative control, or no peptide. In under twelve COVID-19 convalescent patients and a few infection-naive healthy vaccine recipients, researchers compared the spike-specific CD4+ TCR repertoire from before mRNA vaccination with the repertoire from after. Participants received two doses of either the Pfizer-BioNTech BNT162b2 vaccine (n=8) or the Moderna mRNA-1273 vaccine (n=2). Overlapping spike peptide pools from SARS-CoV-2 and from the common cold coronaviruses HCoV-NL63, HCoV-OC43 and HCoV-229E were used as culture stimuli. Post-COVID blood samples from convalescent patients were collected a median of roughly 100 days after diagnosis, with a range of roughly 35 to 180 days. The convalescent cohort included six males and four females, with two Hispanic individuals, seven Caucasians, two Asians and one multiracial person. The time from the second vaccine dose to post-vaccine blood sampling had a median of roughly 72 days and ranged from about 14 to 250 days. What the research found in general, with its limitations: Among convalescent patients, a median around 86% of the SARS-CoV-2-reactive clones seen after vaccination appeared only after vaccination, which suggests priming specific to the vaccine. In convalescent patients, nearly all vaccine-specific clones (304 of 307) were found to be mono-reactive for SARS-CoV-2 spike rather than cross-reactive with common cold coronaviruses. Only a relatively small number of convalescent patients were included in the study, and early timepoints following natural infection were not analyzed. The median count of SARS-CoV-2-reactive clonotypes went up from around 20 after infection to approximately 40 after vaccination, although the change was not significant.

V and J lose 7 bases and 8 bases, and a span of 24 bases separates them. Inclusive of the bounding cysteine and phenylalanine, the CDR3 is 15 residues long. Just the 45-base CDR3 DNA is kept, in frame starting at base 1. CDR1 is given as SNHLY and CDR2 as FYNNEI, both from the germline V gene. The sequence came from a human donor who had recovered from COVID-19. The material sequenced was CD4+ T cells from blood, cultured in vitro. Here the chain combines TRBV2 and TRBJ2-7; the D gene is perhaps TRBD1, from 5 matching bases. In nucleotides, the sequence is TGTGCCAGCAACGACCGGACAACCCTCCTAGGAAAGCAGTACTTC. This encodes CASNDRTTLLGKQYF.